This T cell receptor (beta chain) derives from a study of OX40 agonist ivuxolimab in advanced cancers. Sequencing used immunoSEQ multiplex PCR; TCRdb keeps in-frame clones, though not all of them. The profile shows almost 70,000 clones, roughly 90% of them singletons. V lost 2 bases and J lost 0, with 15 bases in between. The CDR3 totals 17 residues. Germline V gene data show CDR1 as LNHNV and CDR2 as YYDKDF (reference sequence). This clonotype was obtained from an adult with an advanced solid tumor such as melanoma, head and neck, liver or kidney cancer. Sequencing was performed on CD4+ or CD8+ T cells sorted from blood, taken in a trial of the OX40 agonist ivuxolimab. The chain combines TRBV15 with TRBJ2-3; D could derive from TRBD1 or TRBD2 (5 bases each). The CDR3 here is CATSRLGTSGSTDTQYF. DNA of the CDR3: TGTGCCACCAGCAGACTGGGGACGTCCGGGAGCACAGATACGCAGTATTTT.